These 26 T cell receptor beta chains originate from one sample sequenced in a study of T cells in Graves' hyperthyroidism and ophthalmopathy. Amplification of TCR beta CDR3 regions was performed using RNA transcripts as template. Carried out on the TCR CDR3, a first-round RT-PCR used the HTBI primer set. Each CDR3 protein is one row after TCRdb ran MiXCR on the multiplex PCR reads. The sample contains 650,000 to 850,000 distinct CDR3 sequences, roughly a sixth of which appear only once. Sample: blood. The source is a woman aged 45-60 years with Graves' hyperthyroidism that later progressed to Graves' ophthalmopathy.

This clonotype was counted a few times. The chain recombines TRBV15 with TRBJ2-7, with 7 bases that match TRBD2. This CDR3 contains 14 residues. V trimming: 0 bases; J trimming: 6 bases; junction bases outside the gene matches: 5. The germline CDR1 and CDR2 sequences are LNHNV and YYDKDF (reference sequence). The CDR3 region has the DNA TGTGCCACCAGCAGAGACGGACTAGTCGGCGAGCAGTACTTC. Its translation: CATSRDGLVGEQYF. The variable domain in full, completed from reference TRBV15 and TRBJ2-7, reads DAMVIQNPRYQVTQFGKPVTLSCSQTLNHNVMYWYQQKSSQAPKLLFHYYDKDFNNEADTPDNFQSRRPNTSFCFLDIRSPGLGDTAMYLCATSRDGLVGEQYFGPGTRLTVT.

This clonotype was counted a few times. The rearrangement joins TRBV3-1 to TRBJ2-2; 7 bases match TRBD1. Germline V gives CDR1 LGHDT, CDR2 YNNKEL (reference sequence). The CDR3 consists of 15 residues. Trimming took 6 bases from V and 3 from J; bases not matched to a gene: 7. The CDR3 loop reads CASRPRQGYTGELFF. The DNA for the CDR3 is TGTGCCAGCAGACCGAGACAGGGATACACCGGGGAGCTGTTTTTT.

The chain joins TRBV6-1 to TRBJ2-6; no reliable D call. CDR3 size: 16 residues. Trimming stripped 6 bases from V and 0 bases from J, with 12 bases between. CDR1 is MNHNS, CDR2 SASEGT, per germline. The chain's CDR3 is CASRKLLNSGANVLTF. DNA for the CDR3: TGTGCCAGCAGGAAGCTACTGAACTCTGGGGCCAACGTCCTGACTTTC.

V and J are TRBV3-1 and TRBJ1-4; perhaps TRBD1 as D (6 bases). This CDR3 is 13 amino acids long. The germline V and J ends were trimmed by 9 bases and 4 bases, with 12 bases remaining between them. Germline V gene data show CDR1 as LGHDT and CDR2 as YNNKEL (reference sequence). Here the CDR3 DNA reads TGTGCCAGTACCGGGACAATTAATGAAAAACTGTTTTTT. Amino acids: CASTGTINEKLFF.

Many counts were recorded for this clonotype. The chain employs TRBV12-3 or TRBV12-4 and TRBJ2-2; the match to TRBD1 covers 7 bases. The CDR3 runs to 14 residues. Trimming cost V 5 bases and J 4 bases; bases outside gene matches: 4. The CDR3 here is CASSPGDSTGELFF. The CDR3 nucleotides are TGTGCCAGCAGTCCTGGGGACAGCACCGGGGAGCTGTTTTTT.

The count of this clonotype is one. It may be a read error: a sequence one base away is much more abundant. V gene TRBV6-6 combines with J gene TRBJ1-1, with a weak D call TRBD1 (6 bases). From germline, CDR1 is MNHNY and CDR2 SVGAGI (reference sequence). This CDR3 comprises 15 residues. CDR3 sequence reads: CASSYSSRGGLEALF. The CDR3 coding sequence is TGTGCCAGCAGTTACTCAAGCAGAGGGGGTTTAGAAGCTCTCTTT.

The rearrangement uses TRBV5-1 and TRBJ2-5; 10 bases line up with TRBD2. The CDR3 contains 16 residues. Per germline, CDR1 SGHRS and CDR2 YFSETQ. Unmatched junction bases numbered 6, after V lost 0 bases and J lost 4 bases. The CDR3 is CASSLDPSGGLETQYF. In nucleotides, the CDR3 is TGCGCCAGCAGCTTGGACCCTAGCGGGGGTTTAGAGACCCAGTACTTC. The variable domain in full, with the rest retrieved from reference TRBV5-1 and TRBJ2-5, is KAGVTQTPRYLIKTRGQQVTLSCSPISGHRSVSWYQQTPGQGLQFLFEYFSETQRNKGNFPGRFSGRQFSNSRSEMNVSTLELGDSALYLCASSLDPSGGLETQYFGPGTRLLVL.

This clonotype has just a few counts. This chain joins TRBV5-5 and TRBJ2-3; 12 nucleotides match TRBD2. V gave up 1 base and J gave up 4 bases; unmatched junction bases: 10. This CDR3 is 18 amino acids long. The V gene's germline CDR1 is SGHKS and CDR2 YYEKEE (reference sequence). CDR3 coding DNA: TGTGCCAGCAGCTTGCCCCCGGCTAGCGGGGGGGGTGCAGATACGCAGTATTTT. Translated: CASSLPPASGGGADTQYF. The complete variable domain, with remaining parts taken from reference TRBV5-5 and TRBJ2-3, reads DAGVTQSPTHLIKTRGQQVTLRCSPISGHKSVSWYQQVLGQGPQFIFQYYEKEERGRGNFPDRFSARQFPNYSSELNVNALLLGDSALYLCASSLPPASGGGADTQYFGPGTRLTVL.

This clonotype was observed many times. V and J are TRBV11-2 and TRBJ1-2, with 10 bases that match TRBD1. With 8 bases clipped from V and 6 bases from J, the junction kept 9 bases outside the gene matches. Germline V lookup: CDR1 SGHAT, CDR2 FQNNGV. The CDR3 has 14 residues. The CDR3 sequence: CASGDWDRGDGYTF. Written as DNA, the CDR3 is TGTGCCAGCGGGGATTGGGACAGGGGCGATGGCTACACCTTC. Variable domain in full (rest from reference TRBV11-2 and TRBJ1-2): EAGVAQSPRYKIIEKRQSVAFWCNPISGHATLYWYQQILGQGPKLLIQFQNNGVVDDSQLPKDRFSAERLKGVDSTLKIQPAKLEDSAVYLCASGDWDRGDGYTFGSGTRLTVV.

The table lists this clonotype with a few counts. This rearrangement joins TRBV6-1 to TRBJ2-3; 7 bases are shared with TRBD1. Germline CDR1 and CDR2: MNHNS and SASEGT. V was clipped by 6 bases and J by 5 bases; unmatched bases: 8. This CDR3 contains 14 residues. CDR3 region: CASSWTGLGDTQYF. The CDR3 bases are TGTGCCAGCAGCTGGACAGGACTCGGAGATACGCAGTATTTT.

The chain employs TRBV9 and TRBJ2-7; tentatively, D is TRBD1 (5 bases). The CDR3 runs 14 residues. V lost 4 bases to trimming and J lost 0 bases, with 11 bases between them. The germline V gene encodes CDR1 SGDLS and CDR2 YYNGEE. The CDR3 DNA is TGTGCCAGCAGCATAGGGGCGTCCTCCTACGAGCAGTACTTC. Residues: CASSIGASSYEQYF.

With respect to this clonotype: The junction shows a germline mismatch at one end, possibly a read error. The gene calls are TRBV7-9 and TRBJ2-7; 9 positions match TRBD1. CDR1 and CDR2 from the germline V gene are SEHNR and FQNEAQ (reference sequence). This CDR3 spans 16 amino acids. The CDR3 DNA is TGTGCCAGCAGCTTAGTTGGGACAGGGATTACCTACAAGCAGTACTTC. It translates to CASSLVGTGITYKQYF.

A word on this clonotype: A single base separates this from a much larger clone, so it may be a read error. This chain joins TRBV11-2 and TRBJ1-1; D is ambiguous. Trimming cost V 3 bases and J 4 bases, with 12 bases left between them. Germline V CDR1 and CDR2: SGHAT, FQNNGV. This CDR3 comprises 14 residues. The CDR3 sequence: CASSFGLKGTEAFF. The CDR3 DNA reads as TGTGCCAGCAGCTTCGGGCTCAAGGGCACTGAAGCTTTCTTT. The full variable domain, with the rest looked up from reference TRBV11-2 and TRBJ1-1, is EAGVAQSPRYKIIEKRQSVAFWCNPISGHATLYWYQQILGQGPKLLIQFQNNGVVDDSQLPKDRFSAERLKGVDSTLKIQPAKLEDSAVYLCASSFGLKGTEAFFGQGTRLTVV.

Ten or more counts support this clonotype. CDR3 sequence (DNA): TGTGCCAGCGCTCCAGCGAGCTCCTACAATGAGCAGTTCTTC. It yields the protein CASAPASSYNEQFF. The chain carries TRBV11-3 and TRBJ2-1; D not resolved. There are 14 residues in the CDR3. Germline V gene lookup returns CDR1 SGHNT and CDR2 YENEEA. With 8 bases removed from V and 0 bases from J, the gap between germline ends came to 11 bases. The whole variable domain, remainder taken from reference TRBV11-3 and TRBJ2-1, is EAGVVQSPRYKIIEKKQPVAFWCNPISGHNTLYWYLQNLGQGPELLIRYENEEAVDDSQLPKDRFSAERLKGVDSTLKIQPAELGDSAVYLCASAPASSYNEQFFGPGTRLTVL.

This clonotype appeared once. This chain connects TRBV19 to TRBJ2-4, with D perhaps matching TRBD1 (7 bases). CDR3 size: 14 residues. Trimming removed 3 bases at V and 8 bases at J, with 14 bases between. CDR1 is LNHDA and CDR2 is SQIVND in the germline V gene (reference sequence). In DNA form, the CDR3 reads TGTGCCAGTAGTATCGGGGGACAGTGGGACATTCAGTACTTC. Translated: CASSIGGQWDIQYF. Using reference TRBV19 and TRBJ2-4 for the parts outside the CDR3, the full variable domain is DGGITQSPKYLFRKEGQNVTLSCEQNLNHDAMYWYRQDPGQGLRLIYYSQIVNDFQKGDIAEGYSVSREKKESFPLTVTSAQKNPTAFYLCASSIGGQWDIQYFGAGTRLSVL.

This clonotype was observed many times. This chain uses TRBV19 with TRBJ1-5; 8 bases align to TRBD1. This CDR3 comprises 14 residues. The V and J ends lost 5 bases and 4 bases, in that order; junction bases with no gene match: 4. CDR1 LNHDA and CDR2 SQIVND come from the germline V gene (reference sequence). CDR3 nucleotide sequence: TGTGCCAGTAGTGAAACAGGGGGTAATCAGCCCCAGCATTTT. It is translated as CASSETGGNQPQHF. The full variable domain, its missing parts supplied by reference TRBV19 and TRBJ1-5, is DGGITQSPKYLFRKEGQNVTLSCEQNLNHDAMYWYRQDPGQGLRLIYYSQIVNDFQKGDIAEGYSVSREKKESFPLTVTSAQKNPTAFYLCASSETGGNQPQHFGDGTRLSIL.

This clonotype was seen more than once but under ten times. The chain combines TRBV7-6 with TRBJ2-2, with D maybe TRBD1 (6 bases). The CDR3 covers 14 residues. Germline values: CDR1 SGHVS, CDR2 FNYEAQ. Deletions cut 4 bases from V and 6 bases from J, with 12 bases between. CDR3 amino acids: CASSSGHPPGELFF. The CDR3 bases are TGTGCCAGCAGCTCGGGACACCCGCCCGGGGAGCTGTTTTTT.

This clonotype was counted many times. The V call is TRBV12-3 or TRBV12-4, the J call TRBJ2-3; D ambiguous. This CDR3 contains 13 residues. V dropped 3 bases and J dropped 4 bases, with 8 bases sitting between them. The CDR3 loop is CASSFSPADTQYF. CDR3 coding DNA: TGTGCCAGCAGTTTTAGTCCCGCAGATACGCAGTATTTT.

This clonotype was observed a few times. The chain employs TRBV19 and TRBJ1-1; tentative D call: TRBD1 (5 bases). CDR1 and CDR2 (germline): LNHDA, SQIVND (reference sequence). This CDR3 contains 14 residues. The V and J ends lost 4 bases and 8 bases respectively, with 17 bases between them. The CDR3, as DNA: TGTGCCAGTAGTAGTACCGCTTACAGGCTAGAAGCTTTCTTT. It encodes CASSSTAYRLEAFF. Looking up the rest from reference TRBV19 and TRBJ1-1 gives the full variable domain: DGGITQSPKYLFRKEGQNVTLSCEQNLNHDAMYWYRQDPGQGLRLIYYSQIVNDFQKGDIAEGYSVSREKKESFPLTVTSAQKNPTAFYLCASSSTAYRLEAFFGQGTRLTVV.

This clonotype was picked up a small number of times. The rearrangement uses TRBV5-1 and TRBJ1-1; D ambiguous. Germline assignment: CDR1 SGHRS and CDR2 YFSETQ. V was clipped by 0 bases and J by 4 bases, with 10 bases between them. The CDR3 is 14 residues long. CDR3 region: CASSLDSGVTEAFF. DNA for the CDR3: TGCGCCAGCAGCTTGGATAGCGGGGTCACTGAAGCTTTCTTT.

This clonotype was detected a few times. A much more abundant neighbour one base away suggests this may be a read error. This chain connects TRBV12-3 or TRBV12-4 to TRBJ2-1; 11 bases align to TRBD2. Trimming at V came to 6 bases and at J to 5 bases, leaving 3 bases not matched to a gene. The CDR3 covers 14 residues. The CDR3 nucleotides are TGTGCCAGCAGCTCTAGCGGGGGGAACAATGAGCAGTTCTTC. Protein sequence: CASSSSGGNNEQFF.

This clonotype was counted at least ten times. The chain links TRBV5-1 to TRBJ2-1, with D possibly being TRBD2 (6 bases). V lost 0 bases and J lost 8, with 21 bases in between. In germline, CDR1 is SGHRS, CDR2 YFSETQ. The CDR3 has 17 residues. CDR3 protein: CASSLVGLPVSSDEQFF. CDR3 DNA: TGCGCCAGCAGCTTGGTGGGACTCCCTGTGAGTTCGGATGAGCAGTTCTTC.

This clonotype was counted at least ten times. The chain joins TRBV11-3 to TRBJ2-1; D is possibly TRBD1 (6 bases). The CDR3 runs 14 residues. Deletions cut 4 bases from V and 9 bases from J, with 16 bases between. CDR1 and CDR2 from the germline V gene are SGHNT and YENEEA. For the CDR3, the DNA is TGTGCCAGCAGCTCATCGTTGGGGGCGGTTGAGCAGTTCTTC. It specifies CASSSSLGAVEQFF. Variable domain in full (rest from reference TRBV11-3 and TRBJ2-1): EAGVVQSPRYKIIEKKQPVAFWCNPISGHNTLYWYLQNLGQGPELLIRYENEEAVDDSQLPKDRFSAERLKGVDSTLKIQPAELGDSAVYLCASSSSLGAVEQFFGPGTRLTVL.

V is TRBV12-3 or TRBV12-4 and J is TRBJ1-2; tentative D call: TRBD1 (5 bases). The CDR3 sequence is 14 residues long. The V gene lost 3 bases and the J gene lost 11 bases, with 19 bases spanning the gap. This chain's CDR3 is CASSLLAGRKVYTF. CDR3 sequence (DNA): TGTGCCAGCAGTTTGTTGGCAGGGAGGAAAGTTTACACCTTC.

The sample holds many counts of this clonotype. The chain has TRBV20-1 and TRBJ1-1, with a tentative D call TRBD1 (5 bases). Germline V gives CDR1 DFQATT, CDR2 SNEGSKA (reference sequence). CDR3 size: 15 residues. V shed 0 bases and J shed 4 bases, with 15 bases lying between them. This chain's CDR3 is CSARDRRLGGTEAFF. The CDR3 DNA is TGCAGTGCTAGAGATCGTAGGCTTGGGGGCACTGAAGCTTTCTTT.

The genes are TRBV19 and TRBJ2-3; 11 bases map to TRBD1. After removal of 5 bases from V and 4 bases from J, the junction contained 8 bases not matched to a gene. The CDR3 length is 16 residues. The germline CDR1 and CDR2 sequences are LNHDA and SQIVND (reference sequence). The CDR3: CASSVLDRGPADTQYF. In DNA, the CDR3 is TGTGCCAGTAGTGTGTTGGACAGGGGGCCTGCAGATACGCAGTATTTT. Filled out from reference TRBV19 and TRBJ2-3, the complete variable domain reads DGGITQSPKYLFRKEGQNVTLSCEQNLNHDAMYWYRQDPGQGLRLIYYSQIVNDFQKGDIAEGYSVSREKKESFPLTVTSAQKNPTAFYLCASSVLDRGPADTQYFGPGTRLTVL.